This T cell receptor (beta chain) came from a study of cytomegalovirus exposure and HLA in healthy donors. Study findings and constraints: A later analysis found common viral pathogens apparently linked to several of the most significant clusters. Data from an earlier analysis indicated that most TCR beta V segments were productive either about 90% or about 30% of the time. A later analysis revealed that TCR association rates differed between HLA loci, peaking at DRB1 and bottoming out at HLA-C.

Points on this clone: Its antigen is undetermined.

Per the germline V gene, CDR1 is MNHEY and CDR2 is SMNVEV (reference sequence). V was trimmed by 3 bases and J by 3 bases, leaving 9 bases between them. The CDR3 runs to 15 residues. Vbeta (60) and Jbeta (13) primers were used in the PCR. The method was immunoSEQ multiplex PCR; TCRdb's version includes in-frame clones alone and lacks a portion of them. The sample has more than 95,000 clones, around 70% seen once. As for the donors, each was a healthy bone marrow donor. The chain combines TRBV27 with TRBJ2-6; possibly TRBD1 for D (6 bases). The material sequenced was PBMCs. The sequence was obtained from a woman in her fifties or sixties in good health and CMV-seropositive. The chain's CDR3 is CASSFYRVGANVLTF. DNA of the CDR3: TGTGCCAGCAGTTTCTACAGGGTTGGGGCCAACGTCCTGACTTTC.